A single sample gave rise to the 18 T cell receptor beta chains below, sequenced in a study of tumor and adjacent non-tumor tissue in lung cancer (dated by TCRdb to between 2018 and 2020). Bulk unsorted tissue served as the source for RNA extraction, and RNA quality was assessed using a NanoDrop ND-1000 and an Agilent 2100. Libraries came from multiplex PCR. The reads were generated on an Illumina HiSeq 2500. TCRbeta libraries were constructed through three rounds of nested PCR with primers (Table S4) according to protocols modified from ARM-PCR. TCRdb trimmed public reads at Q25 via fastp, called clones via MiXCR and kept in-frame beta chains. Duplicate CDR3 protein sequences are folded into a single record with the most common DNA and genes. Within this sample are over 100,000 distinct CDR3 sequences, with more than 60% of them counted one time only. The ten biggest clones cover about 40% of the sample.

The sequenced sample consisted of lung tumor tissue. The source of these receptors is a woman in her fifties or sixties with non-small cell lung cancer.

A note on this clonotype: Possible read error: a much larger clone is one base away. J is TRBJ2-5 and V is TRBV7-8; unclear D gene. Looked up from germline, CDR1 is SGHVS and CDR2 is FQNEAQ. The CDR3 has 13 residues. DNA for the CDR3: TGTGCCAGCAGCTTACATGGGGAAGAGACCCAGTGCTTC. The encoded protein is CASSLHGEETQCF.

Remarks on this clonotype: One junction end does not reproduce the germline sequence, and a read error may be involved. The chain recombines TRBV12-3 or TRBV12-4 with TRBJ2-7; D gene unclear. CDR3 length equals 14 residues. The CDR3 loop reads CASSWRGTLNEQNF. The DNA of the CDR3 is TGTGCCAGTAGTTGGCGTGGAACTCTCAACGAGCAGAACTTC.

This chain links TRBV11-2 with TRBJ2-7; 7 bases line up with TRBD1. The V gene end was trimmed by 7 bases and the J gene end by 9 bases; junction bases not matched to a gene: 9. The CDR3 is made up of 12 amino acids. CDR1 and CDR2 (germline): SGHAT, FQNNGV. CDR3 loop: CASNVTGHGQYF. The CDR3 coding sequence is TGTGCCAGCAACGTGACAGGGCACGGGCAGTACTTC.

Comment on this clonotype: A read error is possible here, since a much larger clone lies one base away. The chain employs TRBV9 and TRBJ2-2, with 9 nucleotides matching TRBD2. CDR1 and CDR2 (germline): SGDLS, YYNGEE. The CDR3 extends over 14 amino acids. The CDR3 spells CAGSVVAGAGELFF. The CDR3, as DNA: TGTGCCGGCAGCGTAGTAGCGGGAGCCGGGGAGCTGTTTTTT.

The chain employs TRBV13 and TRBJ2-7; 7 positions agree with TRBD2. The CDR3 spans 15 residues. V was pared by 5 bases and J by 0 bases, with 7 bases of the junction left unmatched. The germline CDR1 and CDR2 sequences are PRHDT and FYEKMQ (reference sequence). This CDR3 reads CASSREGQASYEQYF. The CDR3 bases are TGTGCCAGCAGCAGGGAGGGGCAGGCCTCCTACGAGCAGTACTTC.

As to this clonotype: A read error may account for a junction end that differs from germline. The chain couples TRBV6-2 or TRBV6-3 to TRBJ2-7; TRBD2 might be the D (5 bases). CDR3 size: 16 residues. CDR1 is MNHEY, CDR2 SVGEGT, per germline. In DNA, the CDR3 is TGTACCAGCAGTTACACCGGACTGGGGTCATCCTACGAGCGGTACTTC. This sequence encodes CTSSYTGLGSSYERYF.

In the case of this clonotype: Compared with germline, one end of the junction differs, possibly owing to a read error. The chain joins TRBV10-3 to TRBJ1-1; unclear D gene. Per the germline V gene, CDR1 is ENHRY and CDR2 is SYGVKD. This CDR3 contains 11 residues. CDR3 DNA sequence: TGTACCATCATGGGGAATACTGAATCTTTCTTT. Protein: CTIMGNTESFF.

V and J are TRBV11-3 and TRBJ2-2; D ambiguous. Germline V CDR1 and CDR2: SGHNT, YENEEA. This CDR3 comprises 14 residues. The CDR3 DNA reads TGTGTCAACAGCTTCAGTCGGCAAGGGGGGGAGCTGTTTTTT. This translates into CVNSFSRQGGELFF.

This clonotype was picked up a small number of times. The rearrangement joins TRBV4-1 to TRBJ2-5, with TRBD2 identical over 11 bases. There are 15 residues in the CDR3. After removal of 0 bases from V and 5 bases from J, the junction contained 2 bases not matched to a gene. Germline loops: CDR1 MGHRA, CDR2 YSYEKL. The CDR3 region is CASSQDPSGRETQYF. The CDR3 region has the DNA TGCGCCAGCAGCCAAGATCCTAGCGGGAGGGAGACCCAGTACTTC.

This clonotype occurred a few times. With a much larger clone just one base away, this may be a read error. The V call is TRBV12-3 or TRBV12-4, the J call TRBJ1-1; D is unclear. Trimming left V 6 bases short and J 4 bases short, with 9 bases between. CDR3 size: 12 residues. This CDR3 reads CASSQCGTEAFF. CDR3 sequence (DNA): TGTGCCAGCAGCCAATGCGGCACTGAAGCTTTCTTT.

Comments on this clonotype: This is likely a read error, given that the CDR3 carries no conserved phenylalanine or tryptophan at its end. This rearrangement joins TRBV20-1 to TRBJ2-3, with TRBD2 identical over 10 bases. J gave up 7 bases and V 3 bases, and 10 bases lay outside the gene matches. This CDR3 has 15 residues. Germline V gene sequence: CDR1 DFQATT, CDR2 SNEGSKA (reference sequence). The CDR3 reads CSASEREGETYTQYL. The CDR3 coding sequence is TGCAGTGCTAGCGAGCGGGAGGGGGAGACATATACGCAGTATCTT.

Turning to this clonotype: A much more abundant neighbour one base away suggests this may be a read error. Since no conserved phenylalanine or tryptophan closes the CDR3, a read error is the likely cause. J is TRBJ2-5 and V is TRBV20-1; the D gene is possibly TRBD2 (7 bases). The CDR3 totals 13 residues. From germline, CDR1 is DFQATT and CDR2 SNEGSKA (reference sequence). V was clipped by 6 bases and J by 5 bases, with 16 bases between them. CDR3 coding DNA: TGCAGTGCCCCACAGGGAGGGAGTGAGACCCAGTACTAC. This gives the protein CSAPQGGSETQYY.

The chain combines TRBV4-1 with TRBJ2-1, with D perhaps TRBD2 (6 bases). The CDR3 totals 17 residues. Germline V gives CDR1 MGHRA, CDR2 YSYEKL. Trimming took off 0 bases at V and 10 bases at J, with 22 bases between the two ends. CDR3 loop: CASSQEYGAVGGREQFF. The CDR3 nucleotides are TGCGCCAGCAGCCAAGAGTACGGCGCGGTGGGGGGAAGGGAGCAGTTCTTC.

On this clonotype itself: The final CDR3 position lacks the conserved phenylalanine or tryptophan, pointing to a likely read error. This chain uses TRBV19 with TRBJ2-3; D is perhaps TRBD1 (6 bases). Germline lookup yields CDR1 LNHDA and CDR2 SQIVND (reference sequence). The CDR3 runs to 13 residues. The CDR3 DNA reads as TGTGCTAGTAGTCGGACAGAGTCAGATACGCAGTATTTA. This gives the protein CASSRTESDTQYL.

On this clonotype: One junction end disagrees with the germline gene, perhaps due to a read error. The rearrangement links TRBV11-2 to TRBJ1-1, with D maybe TRBD1 (5 bases). The CDR3 contains 15 residues. CDR1 is SGHAT, CDR2 FQNNGV, per germline. In nucleotides, the CDR3 is TGTGCCAGCTGCTTAGAACCGGGACTCCACACTGAAGCTTTCTTT. Its protein is CASCLEPGLHTEAFF.

Concerning this clonotype: A junction boundary mismatches the germline segment, possibly from a read error. The rearrangement joins TRBV4-1 to TRBJ1-6, with D unclear. CDR1 and CDR2 from the germline V gene are MGHRA and YSYEKL. This CDR3 is built from 15 residues. The CDR3 loop reads CASSIPSEVYSPLLF. The CDR3 region has the DNA TGCGCCAGCAGCATACCCTCGGAAGTTTATTCACCCCTCCTCTTT.

With regard to this clonotype: The germline gene is not matched at one end of the junction; a read error may be the cause. The chain combines TRBV6-2 or TRBV6-3 with TRBJ2-1; tentatively, D is TRBD2 (7 bases). Germline V gene data show CDR1 as MNHEY and CDR2 as SVGEGT. The CDR3 spans 17 residues. CDR3 in amino acids: CASTSPVLTGRDNDQFF. CDR3 coding DNA: TGTGCCAGCACCAGTCCCGTTTTAACGGGGAGGGACAATGATCAGTTCTTC.

V gene TRBV28 combines with J gene TRBJ1-2; D is perhaps TRBD1 (5 bases). Germline CDR1 reads MDHEN; CDR2 reads SYDVKM. The CDR3 contains 13 residues. V gave up 6 bases and J gave up 4 bases, with 12 bases separating them. CDR3 region: CASSFGHSYGYTF. CDR3 coding DNA: TGTGCCAGCAGCTTTGGACATAGCTATGGCTACACCTTC.